Sequencing of this TCR beta chain was carried out in a study of human T cells and chemical hapten exposure. Across the study: Patients received weekly diphenylcyclopropenone doses to the scalp throughout the approximately 24-week study. Yields of TCR per sample differed, chiefly owing to small differences in pooled library volume.

Original methodology: With a range of roughly 23,224 to 690,600, the median per sample was roughly 97,000 TCRs. MiXCR was run by TCRdb on the RACE reads, yielding one entry per CDR3 protein. What appears here as the V and J calls and clone size reflects TCRdb's work, not the paper's. The sample yields roughly 200,000 distinct CDR3 sequences, about a fifth seen once. V dropped 5 bases and J dropped 2; count of bases not matched to a gene: 10. This CDR3 spans 17 amino acids. Germline values: CDR1 DFQATT, CDR2 SNEGSKA (reference sequence). Specified time point: patch test 1, 2 weeks after DPC sensitization. Noted treatment: therapeutic diphenylcyclopropenone sensitization with weekly scalp DPC. Drawing of blood took place ahead of applying each patch test. This clonotype appeared once.

Sequences were derived from whole blood, sampled in connection with sensitization to the hapten diphenylcyclopropenone (DPC). This sequence joins TRBV20-1 and TRBJ2-1; TRBD2 matches 12 bases. The origin of this receptor is a woman in her 50s with alopecia areata. Some clones in this sample may be carry-over from other donors' samples. The chain's CDR3 is CSAYPSWTSGTYNEQFF. CDR3 DNA: TGCAGTGCTTACCCTAGTTGGACTAGCGGGACCTACAATGAGCAGTTCTTC.